Listed here are 13 T cell receptor beta chains from one sample, sequenced in a study of OX40 agonist ivuxolimab in advanced cancers. TCRdb's copy holds only in-frame clones and misses some; the assay was immunoSEQ multiplex PCR. The sample lists roughly 61,000 clones; 82% were seen once. The sequences come from CD4+ or CD8+ T cells sorted from blood, collected in a trial of the OX40 agonist ivuxolimab. These receptors were obtained from an adult with an advanced solid tumor such as melanoma, head and neck, liver or kidney cancer.

This clone is medium-sized within its sample. The V call is TRBV2, the J call TRBJ1-2, with D unresolved. CDR1 is SNHLY and CDR2 is FYNNEI in the germline V gene. Deletions cut 6 bases from V and 8 bases from J, with 10 bases between. The CDR3 totals 11 residues. The CDR3 spells CASRRTEGYTF. The CDR3 nucleotides are TGTGCCAGCAGGAGGACGGAGGGCTACACCTTC.

The chain employs TRBV5-1 and TRBJ2-7; possibly TRBD1 for D (6 bases). Germline V gene sequence: CDR1 SGHRS, CDR2 YFSETQ. This CDR3 contains 14 residues. The V and J ends lost 4 bases and 3 bases respectively, with 14 bases between them. In DNA form, the CDR3 reads TGCGCCAGCAGCAAACGGACAGCACTCTACGAGCAGTACTTC. This encodes CASSKRTALYEQYF.

The chain combines TRBV5-8 with TRBJ2-7, with TRBD1 matching over 7 bases. The V segment lost 4 bases and the J segment 5 bases; nucleotides outside the gene matches: 6. The CDR3 is 13 amino acids. Germline values: CDR1 SGHTS, CDR2 YDEGEE. In DNA, the CDR3 is TGTGCCAGCAGCCCCGACAGGGTTAACGAGCAGTACTTC. It codes for CASSPDRVNEQYF.

V and J are TRBV5-8 and TRBJ2-1; 7 positions match TRBD2. V shed 0 bases, J shed 4 bases, and the junction held 4 bases outside the gene matches. The CDR3 has 15 amino acids. Germline V gene data show CDR1 as SGHTS and CDR2 as YDEGEE. The CDR3 loop is CASSLDRTRYNEQFF. The DNA of the CDR3 is TGTGCCAGCAGCTTGGACCGGACTAGATACAATGAGCAGTTCTTC.

V gene TRBV11-3 combines with J gene TRBJ2-3; possibly TRBD1 or TRBD2 for D (5 bases each). V gave up 3 bases and J gave up 2 bases, with 12 bases separating them. The CDR3 is 15 amino acids. Germline loops: CDR1 SGHNT, CDR2 YENEEA. Here the CDR3 reads CASSLGDGHTDTQYF. The CDR3 nucleotides read TGTGCCAGCAGCTTGGGGGACGGACACACAGATACGCAGTATTTT.

The V gene is TRBV5-8, the J gene TRBJ2-3; 11 nucleotides match TRBD1. Trimming at V came to 0 bases and at J to 3 bases, leaving 0 bases not matched to a gene. CDR3 size: 15 residues. From germline, CDR1 is SGHTS and CDR2 YDEGEE. The DNA for the CDR3 is TGTGCCAGCAGCTTGGGGGACAGGGGGACAGATACGCAGTATTTT. This gives the protein CASSLGDRGTDTQYF.

The chain recombines TRBV19 with TRBJ1-1; D gene ambiguous. With 9 bases removed from V and 11 bases from J, the gap between germline ends came to 22 bases. This CDR3 has 13 residues. The germline V gene has CDR1 LNHDA and CDR2 SQIVND (reference sequence). The CDR3 region has the DNA TGTGCCAGCGGCCATGAGGCGGCGGCGTCTGCTTTCTTT. Translated: CASGHEAAASAFF.

This clone was counted a few times. The chain carries TRBV5-1 and TRBJ2-1; D is unclear. The germline V gene encodes CDR1 SGHRS and CDR2 YFSETQ. V was clipped by 1 base and J by 0 bases, with 8 bases between them. The CDR3 extends over 15 amino acids. This CDR3 reads CASSLIRTSYNEQFF. As DNA, the CDR3 is TGCGCCAGCAGCTTGATACGGACCTCCTACAATGAGCAGTTCTTC.

This clone was observed a single time. The chain joins TRBV9 to TRBJ2-5; TRBD2 agrees at 9 bases. V lost 6 bases to trimming and J lost 5 bases; unmatched junction nucleotides: 5. The CDR3 spans 13 residues. The V gene's germline CDR1 is SGDLS and CDR2 YYNGEE. The CDR3 region has the DNA TGTGCCAGCAAGCGGGAGGATTCGGAGACCCAGTACTTC. This gives the protein CASKREDSETQYF.

The V call is TRBV6-5, the J call TRBJ2-3; D may be TRBD2 (5 bases). CDR3 size: 15 residues. V dropped 2 bases and J dropped 5 bases, with 14 bases sitting between them. Germline-derived CDR1 and CDR2 are MNHEY and SVGAGI. The CDR3 DNA sequence: TGTGCCAGCAGTTACGGGAGCCTGGGCGGAGATACGCAGTATTTT. Translated, it gives CASSYGSLGGDTQYF.

The gene calls are TRBV30 and TRBJ1-5; a weak D match, TRBD1 (5 bases). The CDR3 is 15 residues long. Germline CDR1 GTSNPN, CDR2 SVGIG (reference sequence). Trimming stripped 0 bases from V and 4 bases from J, with 13 bases between. This CDR3 reads CAWSVQFGANQPQHF. CDR3 in DNA: TGTGCCTGGAGTGTACAGTTCGGGGCTAATCAGCCCCAGCATTTT.

The chain joins TRBV7-2 to TRBJ2-2, with 8 bases lining up with TRBD2. There are 15 residues in the CDR3. V lost 5 bases to trimming and J lost 2 bases; unmatched junction nucleotides: 4. The V gene's germline CDR1 is SGHTA and CDR2 FQGNSA. CDR3 in amino acids: CASSPGGTNTGELFF. DNA for the CDR3: TGTGCCAGCAGCCCGGGGGGGACCAACACCGGGGAGCTGTTTTTT. Filled out from reference TRBV7-2 and TRBJ2-2, the complete variable domain reads GAGVSQSPSNKVTEKGKDVELRCDPISGHTALYWYRQSLGQGLEFLIYFQGNSAPDKSGLPSDRFSAERTGGSVSTLTIQRTQQEDSAVYLCASSPGGTNTGELFFGEGSRLTVL.

The chain couples TRBV19 to TRBJ2-1; 8 bases are a match to TRBD2. This CDR3 contains 14 residues. Trimming removed 7 bases from V and 4 bases from J; junction bases left unmatched: 6. CDR1 LNHDA and CDR2 SQIVND come from the germline V gene (reference sequence). The CDR3, as DNA: TGTGCCAGTAAGGAACTAGCGGAGTACAATGAGCAGTTCTTC. It encodes CASKELAEYNEQFF.